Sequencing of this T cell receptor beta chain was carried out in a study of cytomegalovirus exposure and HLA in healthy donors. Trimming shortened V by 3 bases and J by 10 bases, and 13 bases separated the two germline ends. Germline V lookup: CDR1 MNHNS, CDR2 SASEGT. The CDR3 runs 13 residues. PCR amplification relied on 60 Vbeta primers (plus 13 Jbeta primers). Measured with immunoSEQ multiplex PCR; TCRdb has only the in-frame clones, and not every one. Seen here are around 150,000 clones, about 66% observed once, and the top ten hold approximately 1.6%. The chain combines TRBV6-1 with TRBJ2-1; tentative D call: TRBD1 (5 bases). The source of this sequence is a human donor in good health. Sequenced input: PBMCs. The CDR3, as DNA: TGTGCCAGCAGTGACCCTCTTGGGGCAGAGCAGTTCTTC. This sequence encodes CASSDPLGAEQFF.